The 25 T cell receptor beta chains below come from one sample, sequenced in a study of T cell repertoires in cytomegalovirus infection (dated by TCRdb to the late 2010s). Sequencing used an Illumina HiSeq 1500. TCRdb reran the public reads through fastp at Q25 and MiXCR, keeping productive beta chains. Rows with a matching CDR3 protein are joined into one entry that keeps the most common DNA and genes. This sample lists a few hundred thousand distinct CDR3 sequences; approximately 9.5% were detected once. The ten largest account for 3.5% to 4.5% of the sample. What was sequenced was PBMCs. These receptor sequences come from a human donor in good health (CMV status not recorded). Some clones in this sample may be carry-over from other donors' samples.

The CDR3 here is CASSIRQVNTEAFF. The CDR3 DNA reads TGTGCCAGTAGTATTCGCCAGGTGAACACTGAAGCTTTCTTT. This chain links TRBV19 with TRBJ1-1; D uncertain. The germline CDR1 and CDR2 sequences are LNHDA and SQIVND (reference sequence). The CDR3 has 14 amino acids. V shed 3 bases and J shed 0 bases, with 8 bases lying between them.

This clonotype has a handful of counts. The chain links TRBV15 to TRBJ2-1; D not resolved. CDR3 length: 17 amino acids. CDR1 is LNHNV and CDR2 is YYDKDF in the germline V gene (reference sequence). Deletions cut 5 bases from V and 3 bases from J, with 20 bases between. CDR3 loop: CATSPKVVVSFYNEQFF. The CDR3 region has the DNA TGTGCCACCAGCCCCAAGGTGGTTGTTTCCTTCTACAATGAGCAGTTCTTC.

This clonotype was detected only once. Being one base from a much bigger clone, this may be a read error. V is TRBV7-2 and J is TRBJ1-2; 8 nucleotides line up with TRBD1. Per the germline V gene, CDR1 is SGHTA and CDR2 is FQGNSA. This CDR3 has 16 residues. The CDR3 loop is CDSSPPPGTGNYGYTF. CDR3 in DNA: TGTGACAGCAGCCCTCCACCCGGGACAGGAAACTATGGCTACACCTTC.

In its sample, this clonotype was seen many times. The chain uses TRBV7-9 and TRBJ2-1; maybe TRBD1 (6 bases). CDR3 length: 12 amino acids. Trimming took 3 bases from V and 11 from J, leaving 11 bases between them. CDR1 is SEHNR and CDR2 is FQNEAQ in the germline V gene (reference sequence). Written as DNA, the CDR3 is TGTGCCAGCAGCTTTCAGGACAGTAAGCAGTTCTTC. This encodes CASSFQDSKQFF.

This clonotype has at least ten counts. The chain couples TRBV7-2 to TRBJ1-2, with D unresolved. With 0 bases removed from V and 0 bases from J, the gap between germline ends came to 11 bases. The CDR3 length is 16 residues. Germline values: CDR1 SGHTA, CDR2 FQGNSA. CDR3 in amino acids: CASSLAHSTTNYGYTF. The CDR3, as DNA: TGTGCCAGCAGCTTAGCGCACAGCACCACTAACTATGGCTACACCTTC.

This clonotype was counted only a few times. The V call is TRBV28, the J call TRBJ2-1, with D tentatively TRBD1 (6 bases). V dropped 3 bases and J dropped 10 bases, with 16 bases sitting between them. Germline CDR1 MDHEN, CDR2 SYDVKM. This CDR3 spans 14 amino acids. The CDR3 sequence: CASSFRLRGREQFF. CDR3 DNA: TGTGCCAGCAGTTTTAGACTAAGGGGGAGAGAGCAGTTCTTC.

In this sample, this clonotype turned up a few times. The rearrangement joins TRBV9 to TRBJ2-7; a possible D gene is TRBD2 (5 bases). The V end lost 0 bases, the J end lost 6 bases, and 16 bases lay between the germline ends. The CDR3 runs to 15 residues. Germline CDR1 SGDLS, CDR2 YYNGEE. The DNA of the CDR3 is TGTGCCAGCAGCGTAGGGTCGGCCCTTGGGAGCGAGCAGTACTTC. Translating gives CASSVGSALGSEQYF.

V is TRBV12-3 or TRBV12-4 and J is TRBJ2-7; D is possibly TRBD1 (5 bases). V was trimmed by 6 bases and J by 11 bases, leaving 20 bases between them. The length of the CDR3 is 13 residues. This CDR3 is CASSQDIPTVKYF. The CDR3 DNA reads TGTGCCAGCAGCCAGGACATTCCGACGGTGAAGTACTTC.

At least ten counts were recorded for this clonotype. This chain links TRBV12-3 or TRBV12-4 with TRBJ2-2; no clear D gene. Trimming shortened V by 1 base and J by 4 bases, and 13 bases separated the two germline ends. The CDR3 extends over 16 amino acids. The CDR3 DNA reads as TGTGCCAGCAGTTTAGGTGGACCTGCGGCCACCGGGGAGCTGTTTTTT. Residues: CASSLGGPAATGELFF.

This clonotype has a count of ten or more. The V and J genes are TRBV11-1 and TRBJ1-2; D remains ambiguous. Germline V gene data show CDR1 as SGHAT and CDR2 as FQDESV (reference sequence). The CDR3 consists of 13 residues. V gave up 0 bases and J gave up 4 bases, with 6 bases separating them. This chain's CDR3 is CASSLAATYGYTF. Written as DNA, the CDR3 is TGTGCCAGCAGCTTAGCCGCCACCTATGGCTACACCTTC.

This clonotype showed up just a few times. V gene TRBV28 combines with J gene TRBJ2-3; no definite D call. V was pared by 8 bases and J by 3 bases, with 12 bases between. CDR3 size: 13 residues. The germline V gene has CDR1 MDHEN and CDR2 SYDVKM. Here the CDR3 DNA reads TGTGCCAGCCGTCCCGTGGGTACAGATACGCAGTATTTT. Amino acids: CASRPVGTDTQYF.

A remark on this clonotype: It may be a read error: a sequence one base away is much more abundant. The chain uses TRBV5-6 and TRBJ1-2; D may be TRBD1 (6 bases). Trimming took 3 bases from V and 8 from J, leaving 17 bases between them. From germline, CDR1 is SGHDT and CDR2 YYEEEE. The CDR3 covers 14 residues. CDR3 bases: TGTGCCAGCAGCTCGAGTCCAGGGGTTCGAGGCTACACCTTC. It is translated as CASSSSPGVRGYTF.

This clonotype showed up just a few times. This sequence joins TRBV7-2 and TRBJ1-2, with D hard to call. The CDR3 runs to 14 residues. V dropped 5 bases and J dropped 7 bases, with 17 bases sitting between them. Germline lookup yields CDR1 SGHTA and CDR2 FQGNSA. The chain's CDR3 is CASSPSPTGGGYTF. The CDR3 bases are TGTGCCAGCAGCCCTTCCCCGACTGGCGGTGGCTACACCTTC.

The V call is TRBV20-1, the J call TRBJ2-7; 10 positions match TRBD1. With V trimmed by 4 bases and J by 6 bases, 3 bases remained unmatched. CDR1 and CDR2 (germline): DFQATT, SNEGSKA (reference sequence). This CDR3 is 12 amino acids long. CDR3 sequence: CSAKRDRGEQYF. As DNA, the CDR3 is TGCAGTGCTAAACGGGACAGGGGCGAGCAGTACTTC.

This clonotype was observed a handful of times. The genes are TRBV7-8 and TRBJ1-4, with D maybe TRBD1 (6 bases). Germline V gene sequence: CDR1 SGHVS, CDR2 FQNEAQ. This CDR3 spans 16 amino acids. Trimming removed 0 bases at V and 7 bases at J, with 15 bases between. In DNA form, the CDR3 reads TGTGCCAGCAGCTTAGCAGCTACAGGGTCTAGTGAAAAACTGTTTTTT. Protein: CASSLAATGSSEKLFF.

This clonotype was counted between two and nine times. The V and J genes are TRBV12-3 or TRBV12-4 and TRBJ1-2, with D maybe TRBD1 (5 bases). V lost 5 bases to trimming and J lost 4 bases, with 14 bases between them. The CDR3 loop spans 14 amino acids. The CDR3 bases are TGTGCCAGCAGTCCGGTCGACAGATCCTATGGCTACACCTTC. It translates to CASSPVDRSYGYTF.

The chain has TRBV7-2 and TRBJ1-1, with TRBD1 as a possible D gene (5 bases). V lost 8 bases, J lost 0 bases, and 13 bases lay in between. The CDR3 is 14 residues long. Germline lookup yields CDR1 SGHTA and CDR2 FQGNSA. The CDR3 sequence is CASHRGGLNTEAFF. Here the CDR3 DNA reads TGTGCCAGCCATAGGGGAGGGTTGAACACTGAAGCTTTCTTT.

V is TRBV10-3 and J is TRBJ2-1; either TRBD1 or TRBD2 may fit D (5 bases each). The CDR3 extends over 14 amino acids. Germline values: CDR1 ENHRY, CDR2 SYGVKD. The V end was cut by 6 bases, the J end by 8 bases, with 17 bases between. CDR3 DNA sequence: TGTGCCATCAGGACTCTGGGCTTGGGGGATGAGCAGTTCTTC. Translation: CAIRTLGLGDEQFF.

This clonotype was seen ten or more times. The gene calls are TRBV7-6 and TRBJ2-7, with D possibly TRBD1 on 6 matching bases. Per the germline V gene, CDR1 is SGHVS and CDR2 is FNYEAQ. The CDR3 length is 15 residues. V was trimmed by 5 bases and J by 2 bases, leaving 16 bases between them. The CDR3, as DNA: TGTGCCAGCAGCGCAGGACCAGGACAGACCTACGAGCAGTACTTC. Amino acid sequence: CASSAGPGQTYEQYF.

This clonotype has only a few counts. The rearrangement links TRBV12-5 to TRBJ1-1, with 12 bases lining up with TRBD1. CDR3 length: 16 amino acids. Germline CDR1 reads LGHNT; CDR2 reads FRNRAP. V was clipped by 0 bases and J by 10 bases; unmatched bases: 9. The CDR3 DNA follows: TGTGCTAGTGGTTTGGTGCCGGGACAGGGGGCTGAGGGAGCTTTCTTT. This gives the protein CASGLVPGQGAEGAFF.

This clonotype was seen only a few times. V gene TRBV7-9 combines with J gene TRBJ2-5; 7 bases line up with TRBD1. From germline, CDR1 is SEHNR and CDR2 FQNEAQ (reference sequence). V lost 2 bases, J lost 2 bases, and 5 bases stayed unmatched. The CDR3 is 15 residues long. The CDR3, as DNA: TGTGCCAGCAGCTTATCGGGACAGCTTCAAGAGACCCAGTACTTC. Encoded protein: CASSLSGQLQETQYF.

The genes are TRBV6-2 or TRBV6-3 and TRBJ1-5; 7 nucleotides match TRBD1. The germline V gene has CDR1 MNHEY and CDR2 SVGEGT. The CDR3 totals 16 residues. Losses at the gene ends were 6 bases for V and 1 base for J; bases not matched to a gene: 9. For the CDR3, the DNA is TGTGCCAGCAGCTACCGGACGGACAGGAGCAATCAGCCCCAGCATTTT. This sequence encodes CASSYRTDRSNQPQHF.

This clonotype showed up many times. The rearrangement joins TRBV6-1 to TRBJ1-1; D uncertain. This CDR3 contains 9 residues. The germline V and J ends were trimmed by 10 bases and 11 bases, with 11 bases remaining between them. Germline V gene sequence: CDR1 MNHNS, CDR2 SASEGT. The CDR3 DNA is TGTGCCATTCTACCCGAGGCTTTCTTT. Amino acid sequence: CAILPEAFF.

J is TRBJ2-3 and V is TRBV6-1, with D uncertain. Germline V gene lookup returns CDR1 MNHNS and CDR2 SASEGT. Deletions cut 1 base from V and 5 bases from J, with 13 bases between. The CDR3 extends over 15 amino acids. Here the CDR3 DNA reads TGTGCCAGCAGTGAAGATGGCAGACCTCGAGATACGCAGTATTTT. This gives the protein CASSEDGRPRDTQYF.

V usage is TRBV19 and J usage is TRBJ1-1, with 7 bases identical to TRBD1. This CDR3 is 13 amino acids long. The trim removed 5 bases at V and 4 bases at J, leaving 4 bases unmatched. Germline V CDR1 and CDR2: LNHDA, SQIVND (reference sequence). This CDR3 is CASSVTGATEAFF. The CDR3 DNA reads as TGTGCCAGTAGTGTAACAGGGGCCACTGAAGCTTTCTTT.